This TCR beta chain was documented in a study of beta chain features in type 1 diabetes. Investigators reverse transcribed all isolated RNA, so they sequenced expressed TCRB transcripts. The average read count of naive, central memory and regulatory T cell samples was approximately 3.9 million. Libraries were prepared by immunoSEQ multiplex PCR; TCRdb keeps only in-frame clonotypes and omits some of them. The sample shows approximately 140,000 clones, about 9.7% of them seen only once. CDR1 and CDR2 from the germline V gene are SGHVS and FQNEAQ. CDR3 size: 13 residues. Trimming stripped 1 base from V and 10 bases from J, with 11 bases between.

The receptor's source is a woman between 35 and 50 years old in good health. The material sequenced was central memory CD4+ T cells from blood. This chain links TRBV7-8 with TRBJ2-1, with D possibly being TRBD1 (5 bases). In DNA form, the CDR3 reads TGTGCCAGCAGCTTAGGCTGGAACAGGGAGCAGTTCTTC. Translated, it gives CASSLGWNREQFF.